Presented here are 25 T cell receptor beta chains from one specimen sequenced in a study of blood T cell repertoires in COVID-19. TCRdb's table, derived via immunoSEQ multiplex PCR, lists solely in-frame clones and lacks some. Here the sample spans about 170,000 clones, less than 90% being singletons. Sequences were obtained from PBMCs or T cells enriched from blood (not recorded which). Receptors originate from a woman aged 45-59 years who had recovered from COVID-19.

The V and J genes are TRBV7-9 and TRBJ1-1; 11 bases match TRBD1. There are 16 residues in the CDR3. Germline trimming cut 5 bases from V and 2 bases from J; bases unmatched to any gene: 7. Germline CDR1 reads SEHNR; CDR2 reads FQNEAQ (reference sequence). The CDR3 is CASSARDRGKNTEAFF. The CDR3 nucleotides read TGTGCCAGCAGCGCCCGGGACAGGGGGAAAAACACTGAAGCTTTCTTT.

The chain carries TRBV5-1 and TRBJ2-2; maybe TRBD2 (5 bases). This CDR3 is 17 amino acids long. The germline gives CDR1 SGHRS, CDR2 YFSETQ. Trimming pared 0 bases from V and 5 bases from J, leaving 17 bases between. The CDR3 is CASSLVLGTLGTGELFF. The CDR3 nucleotides read TGCGCCAGCAGCTTGGTACTAGGTACCTTGGGGACCGGGGAGCTGTTTTTT.

The J gene is TRBJ2-5, the V gene TRBV9; 11 bases align to TRBD2. CDR3 length: 15 amino acids. CDR1 and CDR2 from the germline V gene are SGDLS and YYNGEE. The V and J ends lost 0 bases and 2 bases, in that order; junction bases with no gene match: 0. CDR3 protein: CASSVGTSGQETQYF. The DNA for the CDR3 is TGTGCCAGCAGCGTAGGGACTAGCGGGCAAGAGACCCAGTACTTC.

Points on this clone: Compared with germline, one end of the junction differs, possibly owing to a read error. The rearrangement joins TRBV19 to TRBJ1-2; 9 bases fit TRBD1. Germline-derived CDR1 and CDR2 are LNHDA and SQIVND (reference sequence). The CDR3 has 13 residues. CDR3 in DNA: TGTGCCAGTAGTATCAGGGACAGGGAACCAATGCACTTC. Translated, it gives CASSIRDREPMHF. Supplemented by reference TRBV19 and TRBJ1-2, the full variable domain reads DGGITQSPKYLFRKEGQNVTLSCEQNLNHDAMYWYRQDPGQGLRLIYYSQIVNDFQKGDIAEGYSVSREKKESFPLTVTSAQKNPTAFYLCASSIRDREPMHFGSGTRLTVV.

The J gene is TRBJ1-1, the V gene TRBV19, with 8 bases lining up with TRBD1. In germline, CDR1 is LNHDA, CDR2 SQIVND (reference sequence). The CDR3 loop spans 15 amino acids. V lost 3 bases, J lost 2 bases, and 5 bases stayed unmatched. The CDR3 nucleotides read TGTGCCAGTAGTATCCTGGACAGGGCAAACACTGAAGCTTTCTTT. Its protein is CASSILDRANTEAFF.

The CDR3: CASSPGTSGSIQETQYF. CDR3 coding DNA: TGTGCCAGCAGTCCCGGGACTAGCGGGAGCATTCAAGAGACCCAGTACTTC. This sequence joins TRBV7-9 and TRBJ2-5, with 14 bases aligning to TRBD2. The CDR3 loop spans 17 amino acids. V dropped 6 bases and J dropped 2; count of bases not matched to a gene: 8. Germline V gene data show CDR1 as SEHNR and CDR2 as FQNEAQ (reference sequence).

DNA of the CDR3: TGTGCCAGCAGCCTCGCTTCAGGCCGCACTGAAGCTTTCTTT. This sequence encodes CASSLASGRTEAFF. The chain employs TRBV2 and TRBJ1-1; D call uncertain. V shed 6 bases and J shed 4 bases, with 15 bases lying between them. Germline loops: CDR1 SNHLY, CDR2 FYNNEI. The CDR3 is made up of 14 amino acids.

The gene calls are TRBV11-2 and TRBJ2-7, with TRBD2 matching over 14 bases. The V and J ends lost 8 bases and 0 bases, in that order; junction bases with no gene match: 9. The germline V gene encodes CDR1 SGHAT and CDR2 FQNNGV. The CDR3 has 17 residues. CDR3 DNA: TGTGCCAGCGGCGTTAGACTAGCGGGAGGGCTCTCCTACGAGCAGTACTTC. Translation: CASGVRLAGGLSYEQYF.

The V and J genes are TRBV19 and TRBJ2-2, with D unclear. The CDR3 has 13 residues. Trimming removed 3 bases at V and 8 bases at J, with 10 bases between. The germline V gene encodes CDR1 LNHDA and CDR2 SQIVND (reference sequence). The CDR3 DNA follows: TGTGCCAGTAGTATTTTGAGGAATGGGGAGCTGTTTTTT. It is translated as CASSILRNGELFF.

This chain links TRBV5-1 with TRBJ2-2, with 7 bases fitting TRBD1. The CDR3 has 16 amino acids. CDR1 is SGHRS and CDR2 is YFSETQ in the germline V gene. The V and J ends lost 0 bases and 0 bases, in that order; junction bases with no gene match: 2. The chain's CDR3 is CASSLEGAPNTGELFF. CDR3 coding DNA: TGCGCCAGCAGCTTGGAGGGGGCCCCGAACACCGGGGAGCTGTTTTTT.

This chain links TRBV24-1 with TRBJ2-7, with 9 nucleotides matching TRBD1. The V segment lost 10 bases and the J segment 2 bases; nucleotides outside the gene matches: 8. This CDR3 spans 14 amino acids. Germline V gene data show CDR1 as KGHDR and CDR2 as SFDVKD. The CDR3 region is CATATGTGPYEQYF. CDR3 nucleotides: TGTGCCACAGCAACCGGGACAGGGCCCTACGAGCAGTACTTC.

The rearrangement uses TRBV19 and TRBJ2-3; weak D call: TRBD2 (6 bases). The CDR3 is 15 residues long. Germline V gene lookup returns CDR1 LNHDA and CDR2 SQIVND (reference sequence). Trimming took off 5 bases at V and 11 bases at J, with 23 bases between the two ends. The CDR3 sequence: CASSDRPAEGMRQYF. CDR3 coding DNA: TGTGCCAGTAGTGATCGCCCCGCGGAGGGCATGAGGCAGTATTTT. Variable domain in full (rest from reference TRBV19 and TRBJ2-3): DGGITQSPKYLFRKEGQNVTLSCEQNLNHDAMYWYRQDPGQGLRLIYYSQIVNDFQKGDIAEGYSVSREKKESFPLTVTSAQKNPTAFYLCASSDRPAEGMRQYFGPGTRLTVL.

The chain joins TRBV9 to TRBJ1-1, with 12 bases matching TRBD1. CDR3 size: 17 residues. Germline trimming cut 0 bases from V and 1 base from J; bases unmatched to any gene: 4. The germline V gene has CDR1 SGDLS and CDR2 YYNGEE. CDR3 loop: CASSVEGDRGRNTEAFF. The CDR3 DNA reads TGTGCCAGCAGCGTAGAGGGGGACAGGGGGCGGAACACTGAAGCTTTCTTT.

In this sample, this clone turned up once. The chain uses TRBV7-9 and TRBJ1-1; possibly TRBD1 for D (5 bases). CDR1 SEHNR and CDR2 FQNEAQ come from the germline V gene (reference sequence). This CDR3 has 14 amino acids. V dropped 5 bases and J dropped 4 bases, with 14 bases sitting between them. The CDR3 protein is CASSPHPGATEAFF. In DNA form, the CDR3 reads TGTGCCAGCAGCCCACACCCTGGGGCCACTGAAGCTTTCTTT. The whole variable domain, filled in from reference TRBV7-9 and TRBJ1-1, reads DTGVSQNPRHKITKRGQNVTFRCDPISEHNRLYWYRQTLGQGPEFLTYFQNEAQLEKSRLLSDRFSAERPKGSFSTLEIQRTEQGDSAMYLCASSPHPGATEAFFGQGTRLTVV.

The rearrangement links TRBV7-3 to TRBJ1-1; D unresolved. With 2 bases removed from V and 1 base from J, the gap between germline ends came to 8 bases. This CDR3 is built from 14 residues. Germline lookup yields CDR1 SGHTA and CDR2 FQGTGA. CDR3 residues: CASSLLSGNTEAFF. The CDR3 coding sequence is TGTGCCAGCAGCTTATTGAGTGGGAACACTGAAGCTTTCTTT.

This clone was seen once. This chain links TRBV7-2 with TRBJ1-5; D gene unclear. This CDR3 comprises 14 residues. The germline V gene encodes CDR1 SGHTA and CDR2 FQGNSA. Trimming removed 1 base from V and 7 bases from J, with 11 bases in between. In nucleotides, the CDR3 is TGTGCCAGCAGCTTAGTTCCGGGGAAACAGCCCCAGCATTTT. It yields the protein CASSLVPGKQPQHF.

The CDR3 DNA sequence: TGTGCCAGCTCACCTCTCGGGAGCGGGATGCACTACAATGAGCAGTTCTTC. Translated, it gives CASSPLGSGMHYNEQFF. The chain uses TRBV18 and TRBJ2-1; 7 nucleotides align to TRBD2. CDR3 length: 17 residues. J gave up 3 bases and V 3 bases, and 11 bases lay outside the gene matches. The germline gives CDR1 KGHSH, CDR2 LQKENI.

The chain recombines TRBV18 with TRBJ2-7, with 14 nucleotides matching TRBD2. Germline V lookup: CDR1 KGHSH, CDR2 LQKENI. This CDR3 spans 15 amino acids. Unmatched junction bases numbered 6, after V lost 3 bases and J lost 8 bases. CDR3 loop: CASSPDRLAGGKQYF. Here the CDR3 DNA reads TGTGCCAGCTCACCTGACCGACTAGCGGGAGGGAAGCAGTACTTC.

The rearrangement joins TRBV4-2 to TRBJ2-5, with 9 bases lining up with TRBD1. This CDR3 has 14 amino acids. Germline V CDR1 and CDR2: LGHNA, YNFKEQ. The ends lost 2 bases at V and 8 bases at J; junction bases unmatched: 6. CDR3 in amino acids: CASSQPGTGPTQYF. The CDR3 DNA reads as TGTGCCAGCAGCCAACCCGGGACAGGGCCTACCCAGTACTTC.

The J gene is TRBJ1-5, the V gene TRBV30; 8 bases line up with TRBD1. The CDR3 is 13 amino acids. CDR1 GTSNPN and CDR2 SVGIG come from the germline V gene (reference sequence). Trimming removed 4 bases from V and 7 bases from J; junction bases left unmatched: 6. CDR3 region: CAWTGGAGQPQHF. For the CDR3, the DNA is TGTGCCTGGACAGGGGGCGCGGGACAGCCCCAGCATTTT.

The V and J genes are TRBV3-1 (or the pseudogene TRBV3-2) and TRBJ1-6; D gene ambiguous. V lost 3 bases to trimming and J lost 9 bases, with 6 bases between them. Germline lookup yields CDR1 LGHDT and CDR2 YNNKEL (reference sequence). This CDR3 has 12 amino acids. The CDR3 coding sequence is TGTGCCAGCAGCCATCCCTCTTCACCCCTCCACTTT. Its translation is CASSHPSSPLHF.

This clone appeared a single time. The rearrangement uses TRBV25-1 and TRBJ1-4; 10 positions agree with TRBD1. The CDR3 runs 15 residues. Trimming cost V 3 bases and J 6 bases; bases outside gene matches: 4. Germline V gene lookup returns CDR1 MGHDK and CDR2 SYGVNS. The CDR3 sequence: CASSEWGQGYEKLFF. The CDR3 region has the DNA TGTGCCAGCAGTGAGTGGGGACAGGGGTATGAAAAACTGTTTTTT.

This clone was counted between two and nine times. The chain is built from TRBV14 and TRBJ1-6; no clear D. The CDR3 sequence is 14 residues long. The V gene's germline CDR1 is SGHDN and CDR2 FVKESK. V lost 4 bases and J lost 10, with 14 bases in between. CDR3 sequence (DNA): TGTGCCAGCAGCCCCACACCGGGTGAGTCACCCCTCCACTTT. Translation gives CASSPTPGESPLHF.

The chain joins TRBV25-1 to TRBJ2-7, with D maybe TRBD2 (6 bases). The CDR3 runs to 17 residues. The germline V and J ends were trimmed by 3 bases and 1 base, with 19 bases remaining between them. Germline loops: CDR1 MGHDK, CDR2 SYGVNS. The CDR3: CASSEMGQGGLSYEQYF. The CDR3 nucleotides are TGTGCCAGCAGTGAGATGGGGCAGGGAGGTTTGTCCTACGAGCAGTACTTC.

The gene calls are TRBV12-3 or TRBV12-4 and TRBJ2-5, with 9 bases that match TRBD2. V lost 4 bases to trimming and J lost 4 bases; unmatched junction nucleotides: 1. The CDR3 covers 13 residues. Written as DNA, the CDR3 is TGTGCCAGCAGTTCACTAGCGGGAGAGACCCAGTACTTC. Translated, it gives CASSSLAGETQYF.